The clone carrying this TCR beta chain was counted many times. Its antigen is not identified. The data were obtained in a study of glioma-infiltrating T cells. Study in general: Samples included WHO grade II oligodendrogliomas or astrocytomas and initial-diagnosis grade IV glioblastomas. Study-level findings and limits: Above-expected tissue-blood divergence occurred in all gliomas, most in low-grade ones. A blood CDR3 motif signature was depleted in highly divergent patients.

Amplification of TCR alpha and beta CDR3 regions from RNA used iRepertoire nested multiplex PCR. TCRdb reprocessed the multiplex PCR reads via MiXCR and lists one record per CDR3 protein. Seen here are approximately 400,000 distinct CDR3 sequences, about two fifths observed once, and the top ten hold about 12%. The germline gives CDR1 MNHNS, CDR2 SASEGT. The CDR3 loop spans 14 amino acids. The V end was cut by 7 bases, the J end by 5 bases, with 17 bases between. The genes are TRBV6-1 and TRBJ1-1, with D maybe TRBD1 (5 bases). What was sequenced was glioma tissue, nonneoplastic brain tissue, or PBMCs (not recorded which). The origin of this receptor is a human donor with low-grade glioma or glioblastoma, undergoing nonglioma brain surgery, or in good health (not recorded which). The DNA for the CDR3 is TGTGCCAGCATAGGTGGGGGTTCCCGGACTGAAGCTTTCTTT. The encoded protein is CASIGGGSRTEAFF.